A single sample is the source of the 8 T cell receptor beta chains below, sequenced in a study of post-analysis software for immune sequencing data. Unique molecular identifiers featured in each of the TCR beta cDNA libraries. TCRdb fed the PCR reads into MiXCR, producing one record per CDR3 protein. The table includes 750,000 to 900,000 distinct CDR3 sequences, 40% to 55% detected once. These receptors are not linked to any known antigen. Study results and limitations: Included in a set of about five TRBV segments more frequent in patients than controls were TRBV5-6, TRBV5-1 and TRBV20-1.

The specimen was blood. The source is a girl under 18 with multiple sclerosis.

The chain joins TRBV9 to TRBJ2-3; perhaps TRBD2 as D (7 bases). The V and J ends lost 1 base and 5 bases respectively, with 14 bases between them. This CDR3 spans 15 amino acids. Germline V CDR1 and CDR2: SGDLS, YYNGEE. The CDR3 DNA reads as TGTGCCAGCAGCGTACGGGGGCGGGGGAGAGATACGCAGTATTTT. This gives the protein CASSVRGRGRDTQYF.

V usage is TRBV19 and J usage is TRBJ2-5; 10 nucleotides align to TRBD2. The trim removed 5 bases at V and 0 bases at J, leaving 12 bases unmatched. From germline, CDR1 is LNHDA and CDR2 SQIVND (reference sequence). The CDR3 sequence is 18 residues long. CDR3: CASSPRTSGGRDQETQYF. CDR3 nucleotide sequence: TGTGCCAGTAGTCCCAGGACTAGCGGAGGGAGGGACCAAGAGACCCAGTACTTC.

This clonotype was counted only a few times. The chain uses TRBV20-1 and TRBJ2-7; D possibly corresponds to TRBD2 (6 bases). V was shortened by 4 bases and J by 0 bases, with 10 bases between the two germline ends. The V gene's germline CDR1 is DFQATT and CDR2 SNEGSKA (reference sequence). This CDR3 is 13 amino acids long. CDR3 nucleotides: TGCAGTGCTACAGCGGGTAGCTCCTACGAGCAGTACTTC. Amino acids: CSATAGSSYEQYF.

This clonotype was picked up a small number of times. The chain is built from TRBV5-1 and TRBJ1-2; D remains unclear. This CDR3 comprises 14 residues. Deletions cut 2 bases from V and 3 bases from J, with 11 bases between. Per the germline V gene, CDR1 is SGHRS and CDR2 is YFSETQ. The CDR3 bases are TGCGCCAGCAGCTTTCCCGGGTCGGACTATGGCTACACCTTC. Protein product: CASSFPGSDYGYTF.

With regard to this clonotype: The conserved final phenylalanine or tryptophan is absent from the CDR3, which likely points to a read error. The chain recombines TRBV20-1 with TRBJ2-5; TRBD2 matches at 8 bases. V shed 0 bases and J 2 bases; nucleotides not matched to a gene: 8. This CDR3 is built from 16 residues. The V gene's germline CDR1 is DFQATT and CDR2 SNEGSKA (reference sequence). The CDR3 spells CSARDRRGLVQETQYL. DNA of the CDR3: TGCAGTGCTAGAGATCGACGGGGACTAGTGCAAGAGACCCAGTACCTC.

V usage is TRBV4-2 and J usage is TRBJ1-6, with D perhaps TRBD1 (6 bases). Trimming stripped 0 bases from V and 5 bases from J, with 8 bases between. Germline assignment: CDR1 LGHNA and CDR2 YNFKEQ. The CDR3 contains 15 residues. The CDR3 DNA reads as TGTGCCAGCAGCCAAGAACACAGGGATAATTCACCCCTCCACTTT. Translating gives CASSQEHRDNSPLHF.

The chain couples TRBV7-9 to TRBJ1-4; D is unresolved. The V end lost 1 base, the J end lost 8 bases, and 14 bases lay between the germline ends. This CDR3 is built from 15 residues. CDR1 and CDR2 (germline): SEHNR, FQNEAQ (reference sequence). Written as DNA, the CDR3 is TGTGCCAGCAGCTTAGTCGCGGGCCACGGGGAAAAACTGTTTTTT. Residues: CASSLVAGHGEKLFF.

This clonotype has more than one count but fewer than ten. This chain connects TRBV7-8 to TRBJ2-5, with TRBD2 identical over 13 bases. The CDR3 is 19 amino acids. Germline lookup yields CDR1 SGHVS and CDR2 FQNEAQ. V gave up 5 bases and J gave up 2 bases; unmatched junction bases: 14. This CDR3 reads CASSLIGGLAGPYQETQYF. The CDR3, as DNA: TGTGCCAGCAGCCTTATAGGGGGACTAGCGGGACCTTATCAAGAGACCCAGTACTTC.